These T cell receptor beta chains were read from a single sample in a study of blood T cells in healthy people across ages. Via MiXCR, TCRdb re-called the 5' RACE reads, giving one row per CDR3 protein. The table has 550,000 to 650,000 distinct CDR3 sequences, 25% to 35% seen once. This sample was also put to use in a study of T cells of mothers and their children.

Sequenced input: blood. Source of these receptors: a boy between 2 and 10 years old in good health. Both conserved end residues are part of each CDR3. A D gene is named only where the DNA matches it firmly. The listing skips clone size in some rows; elsewhere it reads once, few, many or a size class.

v_call	clone_size	j_call	d_call	cdr3_aa	cdr3_nt
TRBV10-2	.	TRBJ2-5	TRBD2	CASSESGRGAETQYF	TGCGCCAGCAGTGAGTCGGGGCGGGGGGCAGAGACCCAGTACTTC
TRBV20-1	.	TRBJ1-5	TRBD1	CRVPQGRNQPQHF	TGCAGAGTTCCACAGGGGAGGAATCAGCCCCAGCATTTT
TRBV3-1	.	TRBJ1-2	.	CASSQDASGYTF	TGTGCCAGCAGCCAAGACGCGTCAGGCTACACCTTC
TRBV4-1	.	TRBJ2-7	TRBD1	CASSQPGQRYEQYF	TGCGCCAGCAGCCAACCGGGACAGCGATACGAGCAGTACTTC
TRBV4-1	.	TRBJ2-1	.	CASSQEGNPYNEGFF	TGCGCCAGCAGCCAAGAAGGAAACCCCTACAATGAGGGGTTCTTC
TRBV2	.	TRBJ2-5	.	CASSVLETQYF	TGTGCCAGCAGTGTTTTAGAGACCCAGTACTTC
TRBV12-3/TRBV12-4	.	TRBJ1-5	.	CASTHTGMDGQPQHF	TGTGCCAGCACCCATACAGGGATGGATGGCCAGCCCCAGCATTTT
TRBV29-1	.	TRBJ2-2	TRBD2	CSVGRLAGNTGELFF	TGCAGCGTTGGTAGACTAGCGGGGAACACCGGGGAGCTGTTTTTT
TRBV27	few	TRBJ2-7	.	CASSPRGLRFEQYF	TGTGCCAGCAGTCCCCGGGGACTTCGTTTCGAGCAGTACTTC
TRBV4-3	.	TRBJ2-5	TRBD2	CASSRKVGGTKETQYF	TGCGCCAGCAGCCGAAAAGTCGGGGGGACTAAAGAGACCCAGTACTTC
TRBV6-6	.	TRBJ1-4	.	CASSYRANEKLFF	TGTGCCAGCAGTTACAGGGCCAATGAAAAACTGTTTTTT
TRBV7-9	.	TRBJ2-5	.	CASSVNSGLLRETQYF	TGTGCCAGCAGCGTAAATTCAGGGCTCTTGAGAGAGACCCAGTACTTC
TRBV12-3/TRBV12-4	few	TRBJ1-5	TRBD1	CASSAGTGDGYQPQHF	TGTGCCAGCAGCGCCGGGACAGGGGATGGCTATCAGCCCCAGCATTTT
TRBV19	few	TRBJ2-1	.	CASSTLNQGLTEQFF	TGTGCCAGTAGTACACTTAACCAGGGACTGACTGAGCAGTTCTTC
TRBV12-3/TRBV12-4	.	TRBJ2-6	TRBD1	CASTRQGRAFRGANVLTF	TGTGCCAGCACCCGACAGGGACGGGCTTTTCGGGGGGCCAACGTCCTGACTTTC
TRBV12-3/TRBV12-4	few	TRBJ2-1	.	CASSPSRAGINEQFF	TGTGCCAGCAGTCCGAGTAGGGCGGGGATCAATGAGCAGTTCTTC
TRBV6-1	few	TRBJ2-7	.	CASSENYRVYTYEQYF	TGTGCCAGCAGTGAAAACTACAGGGTATACACCTACGAGCAGTACTTC